Described below is a single TCR beta chain sequence and its context. This sample is drawn from a study of blood T cell repertoires in COVID-19. Study-level information: Sites across the United States, Italy and Spain contributed samples from acute and convalescent COVID-19. PBMCs, B-cell-depleted T cells, or T cells were the source of the cDNA or gDNA that made up the material.

Original analysis: It was from reference gene primer amplification that nucleated cell counts were estimated. The repertoire was sequenced with immunoSEQ multiplex PCR; TCRdb's copy has only in-frame clones and lacks some. That table supplies the V and J calls and clone size; D and trimming were determined from the DNA. The table lists tens of thousands of clones, 60% to 85% of them singletons. With 6 bases removed from V and 0 bases from J, the gap between germline ends came to 7 bases. The germline V gene has CDR1 MDHEN and CDR2 SYDVKM. CDR3 length: 13 residues. Sample: peripheral blood. This clonotype originated in a human donor in a cohort sampled during active COVID-19. V is TRBV28 and J is TRBJ2-3; weak D call: TRBD1 (5 bases). CDR3 sequence reads: CASSQGSTDTQYF. Written as DNA, the CDR3 is TGTGCCAGCAGCCAGGGTAGCACAGATACGCAGTATTTT.